This T cell receptor (beta chain) was sequenced in a study of vaccination and CD4 T cells after COVID-19. Study context: The convalescents included six males and four females, and among them two were Hispanic while seven were Caucasian.

Regarding this clonotype: Its antigen is undetermined.

Noted treatment: approximately nine-day PBMC culture with coronavirus spike peptide pools or control peptides (ViraFEST assay). ViraFEST used peptide pools to expand antigen-specific T cells before TCR sequencing. With the Oncomine TCR Beta short-read assay, DNA from cultured CD4+ T cells was sequenced. Genomic DNA was extracted from cultured CD4+ T cells. From the PCR reads, TCRdb called clonotypes with MiXCR, one entry per CDR3 protein. Of 8,500 to 10,000 distinct CDR3 sequences in the sample, around 54% are singletons; the top ten hold roughly 7.2%. The specimen sequenced was CD4+ T cells from blood, cultured in vitro. The receptor comes from a human donor who had recovered from COVID-19.

The CDR3 here is CASSGRRLGGRDGYTF. DNA for the CDR3: TGTGCCAGCAGCGGACGCCGCTTGGGAGGTCGCGATGGCTACACCTTC. The rearrangement joins TRBV11-1 to TRBJ1-2; no clear D. The CDR3 is 16 amino acids. Trimming stripped 5 bases from V and 6 bases from J, with 22 bases between. Germline V gives CDR1 SGHAT, CDR2 FQDESV (reference sequence).